These T cell receptor beta chains were read from a single sample in a study of beta chain features in type 1 diabetes. This table comes from immunoSEQ multiplex PCR, and its TCRdb copy is limited to in-frame clones, with some not included. Of 150,000 to 200,000 clones listed, 9% to 10% are singletons. Material: central memory CD4+ T cells from blood. These receptors were obtained from a woman under 30 in good health. Each CDR3 is given with its conserved first and last residue. A D gene is named only where the DNA matches it firmly. Expanded clones get a size class; other rows say once, few or many, or leave the size out.

v_gene: TRBV27
d_gene: NA
abundance: few
j_gene: TRBJ2-3
CDR3aa: CASSSLGSVVHTQYF
CDR3nt: TGTGCCAGCAGTTCCCTCGGGAGTGTAGTCCATACGCAGTATTTT

v_gene: TRBV18
d_gene: NA
abundance: NA
j_gene: TRBJ1-1
CDR3aa: CASSGTQNTEAFF
CDR3nt: TGTGCCAGCTCCGGGACACAGAACACTGAAGCTTTCTTT

v_gene: TRBV9
d_gene: TRBD1
abundance: few
j_gene: TRBJ2-5
CDR3aa: CASGTGGETQYF
CDR3nt: TGTGCCAGCGGCACAGGGGGCGAGACCCAGTACTTC

v_gene: TRBV7-2
d_gene: NA
abundance: few
j_gene: TRBJ1-1
CDR3aa: CASSLQGLQGTEAFF
CDR3nt: TGTGCCAGCAGCTTGCAGGGCCTACAAGGGACTGAAGCTTTCTTT

v_gene: TRBV4-1
d_gene: NA
abundance: few
j_gene: TRBJ2-5
CDR3aa: CASSQEASEGTQYF
CDR3nt: TGCGCCAGCAGCCAAGAGGCCAGCGAAGGGACCCAGTACTTC

v_gene: TRBV27
d_gene: NA
abundance: NA
j_gene: TRBJ2-5
CDR3aa: CASSLASQGRETQYF
CDR3nt: TGTGCCAGCAGTTTAGCTTCCCAGGGGAGAGAGACCCAGTACTTC

v_gene: TRBV7-2
d_gene: TRBD1
abundance: NA
j_gene: TRBJ2-4
CDR3aa: CASLPGGYQGKNIQYF
CDR3nt: TGTGCCAGCTTACCAGGGGGCTATCAGGGCAAAAACATTCAGTACTTC

v_gene: TRBV15
d_gene: NA
abundance: NA
j_gene: TRBJ2-6
CDR3aa: CATRSLSGANVLTF
CDR3nt: TGTGCCACCAGGAGTCTCTCTGGGGCCAACGTCCTGACTTTC

v_gene: TRBV7-2
d_gene: TRBD2
abundance: few
j_gene: TRBJ2-7
CDR3aa: CASSFVSGGDEQYF
CDR3nt: TGTGCCAGCAGCTTCGTTAGCGGGGGTGACGAGCAGTACTTC

v_gene: TRBV28
d_gene: NA
abundance: few
j_gene: TRBJ2-7
CDR3aa: CASSSLEQYF
CDR3nt: TGTGCCAGCAGTTCCCTAGAGCAGTACTTC